One and the same sample provided the 25 T cell receptor beta chains below, sequenced in a study of shared clonotypes between healthy human individuals. Produced via immunoSEQ multiplex PCR; TCRdb's table is partial and in-frame only. The sample contains hundreds of thousands of clones, approximately 73% of which appear only once. The specimen was memory CD4+ T cells sorted from blood. The subset here: CD45RA-negative fraction. All receptors derive from a woman in her twenties or thirties in good health.

The V and J genes are TRBV5-1 and TRBJ2-2; 7 bases line up with TRBD1. Germline V CDR1 and CDR2: SGHRS, YFSETQ. The CDR3 is 15 residues long. The V segment lost 5 bases and the J segment 3 bases; nucleotides outside the gene matches: 7. The CDR3 coding sequence is TGCGCCAGCAGTGGGGTCGGACAGGACACCGGGGAGCTGTTTTTT. It specifies CASSGVGQDTGELFF.

The chain carries TRBV5-1 and TRBJ2-7; the match to TRBD1 covers 7 bases. V was pared by 4 bases and J by 6 bases, with 7 bases of the junction left unmatched. Per germline, CDR1 SGHRS and CDR2 YFSETQ. The length of the CDR3 is 13 residues. The CDR3 region is CASSLGQVGEQYF. CDR3 DNA sequence: TGCGCCAGCAGCCTCGGACAGGTCGGCGAGCAGTACTTC.

The V and J genes are TRBV27 and TRBJ2-7; D call uncertain. Trimming shortened V by 5 bases and J by 6 bases, and 17 bases separated the two germline ends. The CDR3 has 14 amino acids. Germline V gene data show CDR1 as MNHEY and CDR2 as SMNVEV (reference sequence). CDR3 loop: CASSAFLTTPEQYF. The CDR3, as DNA: TGTGCCAGCAGTGCCTTCCTGACAACTCCCGAGCAGTACTTC.

The chain couples TRBV2 to TRBJ2-5, with 9 positions matching TRBD2. The ends lost 7 bases at V and 4 bases at J; junction bases unmatched: 10. In germline, CDR1 is SNHLY, CDR2 FYNNEI. The CDR3 is made up of 15 amino acids. For the CDR3, the DNA is TGTGCCAGCACTCTGGATAGCGGGGGAGCAGAGACCCAGTACTTC. It translates to CASTLDSGGAETQYF.

This clone was observed a few times. The rearrangement links TRBV7-2 to TRBJ2-2, with D hard to call. Germline CDR1 is SGHTA and CDR2 is FQGNSA. V was cut by 0 bases and J by 7 bases, with 12 bases left in between. The CDR3 sequence is 15 residues long. CDR3 in amino acids: CASSLAASGIGELFF. The CDR3 DNA reads TGTGCCAGCAGCTTAGCAGCCTCGGGCATCGGGGAGCTGTTTTTT.

This rearrangement joins TRBV6-1 to TRBJ1-5; weak D call: TRBD1 (6 bases). The germline V and J ends were trimmed by 11 bases and 0 bases, with 17 bases remaining between them. Germline-derived CDR1 and CDR2 are MNHNS and SASEGT. The CDR3 spans 15 residues. CDR3 coding DNA: TGTGCCTCAGGGGTGGGAGCATATAGCAATCAGCCCCAGCATTTT. The encoded protein is CASGVGAYSNQPQHF.

Regarding this clone: This may arise from a read error, as a much more abundant clone is one base away. The sample contains more than one DNA sequence encoding this CDR3. The chain links TRBV6-5 to TRBJ1-3, with D possibly matching TRBD1 (5 bases). Germline V gene lookup returns CDR1 MNHEY and CDR2 SVGAGI. V shed 6 bases and J shed 0 bases, with 12 bases lying between them. The CDR3 length is 15 residues. The CDR3 DNA reads TGTGCCAGCAGGCCGGGACTCCGCTCTGGAAACACCATATATTTT. Translation: CASRPGLRSGNTIYF.

The genes are TRBV28 and TRBJ2-2; possible D gene TRBD2, 5 bases. Germline lookup yields CDR1 MDHEN and CDR2 SYDVKM. CDR3 length: 13 amino acids. V dropped 10 bases and J dropped 6 bases, with 15 bases sitting between them. The CDR3: CATVAIKAGELFF. CDR3 DNA sequence: TGTGCCACGGTAGCGATCAAGGCCGGGGAGCTGTTTTTT.

The V gene is TRBV18, the J gene TRBJ2-7; no clear D. The CDR3 sequence is 12 residues long. Germline V gives CDR1 KGHSH, CDR2 LQKENI. Trimming took off 3 bases at V and 4 bases at J, with 7 bases between the two ends. The CDR3: CASSPTAYEQYF. The CDR3 DNA follows: TGTGCCAGCTCACCTACTGCATACGAGCAGTACTTC. The full variable domain, its missing parts supplied by reference TRBV18 and TRBJ2-7, is NAGVMQNPRHLVRRRGQEARLRCSPMKGHSHVYWYRQLPEEGLKFMVYLQKENIIDESGMPKERFSAEFPKEGPSILRIQQVVRGDSAAYFCASSPTAYEQYFGPGTRLTVT.

J is TRBJ2-1 and V is TRBV9; 9 bases match TRBD2. This CDR3 is built from 16 residues. Germline V CDR1 and CDR2: SGDLS, YYNGEE. Germline trimming cut 0 bases from V and 6 bases from J; bases unmatched to any gene: 7. The CDR3 here is CASSVAALAGLNEQFF. CDR3 in DNA: TGTGCCAGCAGCGTAGCGGCTCTAGCGGGACTCAATGAGCAGTTCTTC.

V and J are TRBV28 and TRBJ1-2, with a possible D match to TRBD1 (5 bases). The CDR3 is 14 amino acids. Germline V gene lookup returns CDR1 MDHEN and CDR2 SYDVKM. The V end lost 6 bases, the J end lost 4 bases, and 15 bases lay between the germline ends. CDR3 sequence: CASSLPRDRYGYTF. DNA of the CDR3: TGTGCCAGCAGCCTTCCCAGGGATCGCTATGGCTACACCTTC.

This clone was picked up many times. V usage is TRBV25-1 and J usage is TRBJ2-7, with D perhaps matching TRBD1 or TRBD2 (5 bases each). CDR1 is MGHDK and CDR2 is SYGVNS in the germline V gene. This CDR3 contains 13 residues. Between the trimmed V and J ends, which lost 6 bases and 4 bases, there was a span of 13 bases. The CDR3 here is CASRAGTGYEQYF. In DNA, the CDR3 is TGTGCCAGCAGAGCCGGGACGGGGTACGAGCAGTACTTC.

J is TRBJ1-1 and V is TRBV5-4; D is ambiguous. This CDR3 spans 14 amino acids. Trimming took 1 base from V and 1 from J, leaving 8 bases between them. Germline-derived CDR1 and CDR2 are SGHNT and YYREEE (reference sequence). CDR3 coding DNA: TGTGCCAGCAGCTTGCGGCCAGAGAACACTGAAGCTTTCTTT. Translation gives CASSLRPENTEAFF.

There are a few counts of this clone. This chain uses TRBV11-2 with TRBJ2-1; D not certain. This CDR3 is 13 amino acids long. Germline CDR1 is SGHAT and CDR2 is FQNNGV. V dropped 6 bases and J dropped 8 bases, with 14 bases sitting between them. The CDR3 region is CASSPFTAYEQFF. The CDR3 DNA reads TGTGCCAGCAGTCCCTTCACCGCCTATGAGCAGTTCTTC.

This clone has only a few counts. The chain has TRBV6-1 and TRBJ2-7; weak D call: TRBD2 (6 bases). The CDR3 has 15 amino acids. V lost 7 bases and J lost 2, with 18 bases in between. Germline values: CDR1 MNHNS, CDR2 SASEGT. The CDR3 protein is CASNQRPGRTYEQYF. In DNA form, the CDR3 reads TGTGCCAGCAACCAGCGCCCCGGGAGAACCTACGAGCAGTACTTC.

This clone was counted at least ten times. The chain joins TRBV19 to TRBJ1-2; D perhaps matches TRBD1 (5 bases). The CDR3 spans 13 residues. Germline-derived CDR1 and CDR2 are LNHDA and SQIVND (reference sequence). Trimming removed 6 bases at V and 9 bases at J, with 17 bases between. The CDR3 region has the DNA TGTGCCAGTAGGGGGACTTCCCGCGGGAGCTACACCTTC. Translation: CASRGTSRGSYTF.

The chain has TRBV7-9 and TRBJ1-5; possible D gene TRBD1, 6 bases. Germline lookup yields CDR1 SEHNR and CDR2 FQNEAQ (reference sequence). V lost 5 bases to trimming and J lost 5 bases, with 16 bases between them. This CDR3 is built from 15 residues. DNA for the CDR3: TGTGCCAGCAGCGGCGGGGGCCCTGGGGATCAGCCCCAGCATTTT. Amino acids: CASSGGGPGDQPQHF.

There are many counts of this clone. One junction end does not reproduce the germline sequence, and a read error may be involved. The V call is TRBV6-7, the J call TRBJ2-5, with D perhaps matching TRBD1 or TRBD2 (8 bases each). TRBV6-7 is an ORF; its function is uncertain. The length of the CDR3 is 17 residues. The CDR3 nucleotides read TGTGCCAGCAATTTGACAGGGGAGGAGACTAGCGCCCTCGGAGGGGACTTC. This sequence encodes CASNLTGEETSALGGDF.

In DNA form, the CDR3 reads TGTGCCTGGAGGGGGACTAGCGGAGGGACCTACGAGCAGTACTTC. It specifies CAWRGTSGGTYEQYF. This chain links TRBV30 with TRBJ2-5, with 11 bases lining up with TRBD2. The J call may be mistaken, given a closer DNA end match to TRBJ2-7. CDR1 GTSNPN and CDR2 SVGIG come from the germline V gene (reference sequence). This CDR3 is 15 amino acids long.

The chain carries TRBV28 and TRBJ2-7; D might be TRBD1 or TRBD2, each matching 5 bases. Germline V gives CDR1 MDHEN, CDR2 SYDVKM. Trimming left V 5 bases short and J 0 bases short, with 17 bases between. The CDR3 has 16 residues. CDR3 DNA: TGTGCCAGCAGTGTATCGCTGGGGACGAACTCCTACGAGCAGTACTTC. This encodes CASSVSLGTNSYEQYF.

This clone showed up just once. The genes are TRBV28 and TRBJ1-4; 7 bases match TRBD1. The trim removed 5 bases at V and 7 bases at J, leaving 10 bases unmatched. CDR1 is MDHEN and CDR2 is SYDVKM in the germline V gene. The CDR3 is 15 residues long. The DNA of the CDR3 is TGTGCCAGCAGTCAAAGACAGGGAGGAAGTGAAAAACTGTTTTTT. Translating it yields CASSQRQGGSEKLFF.

The V and J genes are TRBV11-2 and TRBJ2-1; no clear D. Germline V gene lookup returns CDR1 SGHAT and CDR2 FQNNGV. CDR3 length: 14 residues. V shed 2 bases and J shed 6 bases, with 11 bases lying between them. CDR3 sequence reads: CASSLQASTNEQFF. The CDR3 region has the DNA TGTGCCAGCAGCTTACAGGCCTCCACCAATGAGCAGTTCTTC.

The genes are TRBV6-1 and TRBJ1-1; TRBD1 is a possible D gene (6 bases). Per germline, CDR1 MNHNS and CDR2 SASEGT. Trimming cost V 4 bases and J 8 bases, with 11 bases left between them. This CDR3 has 12 residues. The CDR3 region has the DNA TGTGCCAGCAGTGCTTACAGGGCCGAAGCTTTCTTT. This codes for CASSAYRAEAFF.

The V and J genes are TRBV5-4 and TRBJ2-1; 9 nucleotides align to TRBD2. The germline V gene encodes CDR1 SGHNT and CDR2 YYREEE (reference sequence). The CDR3 sequence is 15 residues long. The V segment lost 6 bases and the J segment 4 bases; nucleotides outside the gene matches: 8. In nucleotides, the CDR3 is TGTGCCAGCACCCGGTGGACTAGCGCATACAATGAGCAGTTCTTC. Protein sequence: CASTRWTSAYNEQFF.

The V and J genes are TRBV6-9 and TRBJ2-5; 9 nucleotides line up with TRBD1. V trimming: 4 bases; J trimming: 5 bases; junction bases outside the gene matches: 8. The germline V gene has CDR1 MNHGY and CDR2 SVAAGI. CDR3 length: 15 residues. CDR3 nucleotide sequence: TGTGCCAGCAGTTTCAAAACAGGGGGCGGCGAGACCCAGTACTTC. Protein sequence: CASSFKTGGGETQYF.